This TCR beta chain was identified in a study of blood T cell repertoires in COVID-19. The CDR3 extends over 14 amino acids. Germline V gives CDR1 MDHEN, CDR2 SYDVKM. V was cut by 4 bases and J by 0 bases, with 9 bases left in between. Generated by immunoSEQ multiplex PCR, the TCRdb table keeps only in-frame clones and is missing some. Of about 250,000 clones in the sample, roughly 80% are singletons; the top ten hold around 4%. The chain combines TRBV28 with TRBJ1-2, with D unresolved. This sequence originates from a man in his fifties with active or convalescent COVID-19. What was sequenced was peripheral blood. The CDR3 loop is CASSSPFANYGYTF. In nucleotides, the CDR3 is TGTGCCAGCAGTTCCCCGTTCGCTAACTATGGCTACACCTTC.